The clone carrying this TCR beta chain was recorded once. Its antigen is not identified. This sample was included in a study of T cell responses to AZD1222 COVID-19 vaccine. Study-wide background: Doses given second, at about 4 or about 12 weeks, were pooled. Overall study findings and caveats: Donors skewed white British and female; clonal diversity was possibly underestimated. The repertoires were collected only after the peak T cell response. Baseline serostatus was positive in only a handful of AZD1222 recipients.

The CDR3 extends over 14 amino acids. Trimming took off 5 bases at V and 1 base at J, with 11 bases between the two ends. Per the germline V gene, CDR1 is SEHNR and CDR2 is FQNEAQ (reference sequence). Some clones are missing from TCRdb's copy, which holds only in-frame ones; the method was immunoSEQ multiplex PCR. The repertoire holds 90,000 to 130,000 clones, around 84% seen once, with approximately 3.3% in the top ten. Material: peripheral blood, obtained on day 0 of AZD1222 vaccination. The TCR originated in an adult in good health. The chain employs TRBV7-9 and TRBJ1-1; D is unresolved. The CDR3 DNA reads as TGTGCCAGCAGCCCCCGTGGAGCGAACACTGAAGCTTTCTTT. Its protein is CASSPRGANTEAFF. The entire variable domain, with the rest obtained from reference TRBV7-9 and TRBJ1-1, is as follows: DTGVSQNPRHKITKRGQNVTFRCDPISEHNRLYWYRQTLGQGPEFLTYFQNEAQLEKSRLLSDRFSAERPKGSFSTLEIQRTEQGDSAMYLCASSPRGANTEAFFGQGTRLTVV.